Below are 19 T cell receptor beta chains sequenced from a single sample in a study of neurological immune-mediated disorders. TCRdb re-derived calls from the 5' RACE reads in MiXCR, one entry per CDR3 protein. The sample consists of 71,000 or so distinct CDR3 sequences, roughly 13% of them appearing once. Time point of the sample: longitudinal time-point 1 (baseline). The sample consisted of PBMCs. These receptor sequences come from a female donor with HTLV-1-associated myelopathy (HAM/TSP).

This clonotype came up many times. J is TRBJ2-7 and V is TRBV5-1; possibly TRBD1 for D (6 bases). V shed 0 bases and J shed 3 bases, with 16 bases lying between them. Germline V gene lookup returns CDR1 SGHRS and CDR2 YFSETQ. This CDR3 is built from 16 residues. CDR3 sequence (DNA): TGCGCCAGCAGCTTGGACCCCCGGGACACAGTCTACGAGCAGTACTTC. Its translation is CASSLDPRDTVYEQYF.

The sample holds many counts of this clonotype. The CDR3 spells CASSQGYRFTYEQYF. The CDR3, as DNA: TGCGCCAGCAGCCAAGGGTACCGGTTCACCTACGAGCAGTACTTC. The V gene is TRBV4-1, the J gene TRBJ2-7; D not certain. The V gene's germline CDR1 is MGHRA and CDR2 YSYEKL. V dropped 1 base and J dropped 2 bases, with 12 bases sitting between them. CDR3 length: 15 residues.

This clonotype occurred a few times. The chain uses TRBV2 and TRBJ1-3; D remains ambiguous. This CDR3 is built from 14 residues. With 6 bases removed from V and 4 bases from J, the gap between germline ends came to 13 bases. The V gene's germline CDR1 is SNHLY and CDR2 FYNNEI. CDR3 bases: TGTGCCAGCAGCCGATCCTCCGTCGGAAACACCATATATTTT. It codes for CASSRSSVGNTIYF.

This clonotype has a count of ten or more. J is TRBJ2-2 and V is TRBV4-1; D remains ambiguous. Trimming cost V 0 bases and J 7 bases, with 9 bases left between them. The germline V gene encodes CDR1 MGHRA and CDR2 YSYEKL. The CDR3 length is 14 residues. CDR3 coding DNA: TGCGCCAGCAGCCAAGATCGGTGGAACGGGGAGCTGTTTTTT. Residues: CASSQDRWNGELFF.

This clonotype has ten or more counts. The gene calls are TRBV27 and TRBJ1-1; D gene ambiguous. V was trimmed by 6 bases and J by 7 bases, leaving 6 bases between them. CDR3 length equals 10 residues. Germline values: CDR1 MNHEY, CDR2 SMNVEV (reference sequence). Here the CDR3 DNA reads TGTGCCAGCAGGGTTGGTGAAGCTTTCTTT. Translated, it gives CASRVGEAFF.

This clonotype came up a few times. The rearrangement joins TRBV14 to TRBJ2-3, with no clear D. Germline V gene sequence: CDR1 SGHDN, CDR2 FVKESK. The CDR3 spans 17 residues. V shed 0 bases and J shed 2 bases, with 15 bases lying between them. The CDR3 DNA reads TGTGCCAGCAGCCAAGATCTCTCGGGCTCCCACACAGATACGCAGTATTTT. Protein: CASSQDLSGSHTDTQYF. The full variable domain, its missing parts supplied by reference TRBV14 and TRBJ2-3, is EAGVTQFPSHSVIEKGQTVTLRCDPISGHDNLYWYRRVMGKEIKFLLHFVKESKQDESGMPNNRFLAERTGGTYSTLKVQPAELEDSGVYFCASSQDLSGSHTDTQYFGPGTRLTVL.

Ten or more counts support this clonotype. The V and J genes are TRBV15 and TRBJ1-1; the match to TRBD1 covers 7 bases. This CDR3 region has 13 residues. Germline values: CDR1 LNHNV, CDR2 YYDKDF (reference sequence). V trimming: 6 bases; J trimming: 4 bases; junction bases outside the gene matches: 5. In DNA form, the CDR3 reads TGTGCCACCAGAAGGACAGGATCCACTGAAGCTTTCTTT. Translating it yields CATRRTGSTEAFF.

This clonotype was picked up a small number of times. This may come from a read error, since a much larger clone is one base off. The chain has TRBV29-1 and TRBJ1-2, with 10 bases identical to TRBD1. CDR1 and CDR2 from the germline V gene are SQVTM and ANQGSEA. The CDR3 consists of 14 residues. The CDR3 protein is CSVGRTGGIYCYTF. The CDR3 nucleotides are TGCAGCGTCGGGCGGACAGGGGGAATCTATTGCTACACCTTC.

The chain uses TRBV12-3 or TRBV12-4 and TRBJ1-3; unclear D gene. Trimming pared 4 bases from V and 4 bases from J, leaving 14 bases between. CDR3 length equals 15 residues. CDR3 sequence reads: CASSSSALGGNTIYF. The CDR3 DNA reads as TGTGCCAGCAGTTCGTCAGCCCTCGGGGGAAACACCATATATTTT.

The table lists this clonotype with many counts. The rearrangement joins TRBV12-3 or TRBV12-4 to TRBJ2-7; TRBD1 matches 7 bases. This CDR3 region has 14 residues. V lost 8 bases, J lost 4 bases, and 11 bases stayed unmatched. CDR3 amino acids: CASSRQGSSYEQYF. CDR3 nucleotides: TGTGCCAGCTCTCGACAGGGCTCTTCTTACGAGCAGTACTTC.

This clonotype was seen repeatedly, ten times or more. CDR3 bases: TGTGCCAGCAGTTTGTTAGCGGGGAACATCTACGAGCAGTACTTC. Amino acid sequence: CASSLLAGNIYEQYF. The chain couples TRBV28 to TRBJ2-7; 8 bases agree with TRBD2. Germline-derived CDR1 and CDR2 are MDHEN and SYDVKM. This CDR3 contains 15 residues. The V and J ends lost 3 bases and 3 bases, in that order; junction bases with no gene match: 7.

This clonotype was recorded a few times. The V gene is TRBV7-3, the J gene TRBJ2-2; TRBD1 matches at 7 bases. Germline trimming cut 4 bases from V and 1 base from J; bases unmatched to any gene: 6. The CDR3 runs to 16 residues. Per the germline V gene, CDR1 is SGHTA and CDR2 is FQGTGA. The CDR3: CASSSRTGENTGELFF. As DNA, the CDR3 is TGTGCCAGCAGCTCCCGGACAGGAGAGAACACCGGGGAGCTGTTTTTT.

The sample holds a few counts of this clonotype. The chain carries TRBV7-9 and TRBJ2-1; 10 positions agree with TRBD2. After removal of 5 bases from V and 10 bases from J, the junction contained 14 bases not matched to a gene. The CDR3 extends over 16 amino acids. CDR1 and CDR2 (germline): SEHNR, FQNEAQ (reference sequence). DNA for the CDR3: TGTGCCAGCAGCCCCCCAGGACTAGCGGTAGAAAGGGAGCAGTTCTTC. The encoded protein is CASSPPGLAVEREQFF. Combining the CDR3 with reference TRBV7-9 and TRBJ2-1 gives the whole variable domain DTGVSQNPRHKITKRGQNVTFRCDPISEHNRLYWYRQTLGQGPEFLTYFQNEAQLEKSRLLSDRFSAERPKGSFSTLEIQRTEQGDSAMYLCASSPPGLAVEREQFFGPGTRLTVL.

In its sample, this clonotype was seen many times. V is TRBV12-3 or TRBV12-4 and J is TRBJ2-6, with TRBD1 as a possible D gene (6 bases). The CDR3 loop spans 17 amino acids. V was cut by 10 bases and J by 2 bases, with 21 bases left in between. The CDR3 loop is CATRLGASAAGANVLTF. The CDR3 DNA reads as TGTGCCACCCGCCTGGGGGCGTCAGCTGCTGGGGCCAACGTCCTGACTTTC.

V and J are TRBV5-1 and TRBJ2-5, with D perhaps matching TRBD1 or TRBD2 (5 bases each). The CDR3 consists of 13 residues. CDR1 and CDR2 (germline): SGHRS, YFSETQ. The V end lost 2 bases, the J end lost 4 bases, and 9 bases lay between the germline ends. The CDR3 reads CASSFEGRETQYF. CDR3 DNA: TGCGCCAGCAGCTTCGAGGGGCGAGAGACCCAGTACTTC.

The sample holds many counts of this clonotype. This sequence joins TRBV3-1 and TRBJ1-6; no reliable D call. Germline V CDR1 and CDR2: LGHDT, YNNKEL (reference sequence). V shed 4 bases and J shed 13 bases, with 11 bases lying between them. This CDR3 contains 12 residues. The CDR3 region is CASSPLKGPLHF. CDR3 nucleotides: TGTGCCAGCAGCCCACTTAAAGGTCCCCTCCACTTT.

The table lists this clonotype with many counts. The J gene is TRBJ1-5, the V gene TRBV7-9; D uncertain. CDR3 length: 15 amino acids. Trimming stripped 5 bases from V and 0 bases from J, with 11 bases between. Germline V gene data show CDR1 as SEHNR and CDR2 as FQNEAQ (reference sequence). CDR3 protein: CASSLDGNSNQPQHF. CDR3 DNA sequence: TGTGCCAGCAGCCTGGACGGCAATAGCAATCAGCCCCAGCATTTT. Combining the CDR3 with reference TRBV7-9 and TRBJ1-5 gives the whole variable domain DTGVSQNPRHKITKRGQNVTFRCDPISEHNRLYWYRQTLGQGPEFLTYFQNEAQLEKSRLLSDRFSAERPKGSFSTLEIQRTEQGDSAMYLCASSLDGNSNQPQHFGDGTRLSIL.

This clonotype was counted at least ten times. The chain joins TRBV29-1 to TRBJ2-5, with D tentatively TRBD2 (5 bases). Trimming removed 5 bases at V and 4 bases at J, with 11 bases between. CDR1 SQVTM and CDR2 ANQGSEA come from the germline V gene. The CDR3 is 12 residues long. The CDR3 loop reads CSVRASGETQYF. In DNA form, the CDR3 reads TGCAGCGTTAGGGCGAGCGGAGAGACCCAGTACTTC. Full variable domain (outside the CDR3, taken from reference TRBV29-1 and TRBJ2-5): SAVISQKPSRDICQRGTSLTIQCQVDSQVTMMFWYRQQPGQSLTLIATANQGSEATYESGFVIDKFPISRPNLTFSTLTVSNMSPEDSSIYLCSVRASGETQYFGPGTRLLVL.

Only a few counts were recorded for this clonotype. This rearrangement joins TRBV28 to TRBJ2-1; TRBD1 is a possible D gene (7 bases). Per germline, CDR1 MDHEN and CDR2 SYDVKM. The length of the CDR3 is 13 residues. Trimming removed 6 bases at V and 9 bases at J, with 15 bases between. CDR3 sequence reads: CASSRGVLGEQFF. CDR3 nucleotides: TGTGCCAGCAGCAGGGGGGTGCTGGGTGAGCAGTTCTTC. The full variable domain, in which reference TRBV28 and TRBJ2-1 provide the parts outside the CDR3, is DVKVTQSSRYLVKRTGEKVFLECVQDMDHENMFWYRQDPGLGLRLIYFSYDVKMKEKGDIPEGYSVSREKKERFSLILESASTNQTSMYLCASSRGVLGEQFFGPGTRLTVL.